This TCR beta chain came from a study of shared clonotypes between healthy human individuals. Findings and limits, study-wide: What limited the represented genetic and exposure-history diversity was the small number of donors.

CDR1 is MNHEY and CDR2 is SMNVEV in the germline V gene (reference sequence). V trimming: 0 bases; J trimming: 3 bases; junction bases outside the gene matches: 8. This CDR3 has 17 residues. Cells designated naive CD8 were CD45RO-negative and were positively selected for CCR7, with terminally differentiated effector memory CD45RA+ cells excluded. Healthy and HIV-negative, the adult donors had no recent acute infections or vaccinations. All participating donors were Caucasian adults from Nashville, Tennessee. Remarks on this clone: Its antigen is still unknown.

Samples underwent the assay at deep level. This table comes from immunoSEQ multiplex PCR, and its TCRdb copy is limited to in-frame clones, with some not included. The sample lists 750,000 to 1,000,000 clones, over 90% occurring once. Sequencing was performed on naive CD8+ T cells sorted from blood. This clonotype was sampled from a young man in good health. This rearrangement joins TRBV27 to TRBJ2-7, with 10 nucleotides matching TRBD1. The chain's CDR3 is CASSLSWSGDRGYEQYF. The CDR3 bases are TGTGCCAGCAGTTTATCATGGTCGGGGGACAGGGGCTACGAGCAGTACTTC.